What follows are 21 T cell receptor beta chains derived from one specimen sequenced in a study of naive CD8 T cells in extremely preterm neonates. Assay used: immunoSEQ multiplex PCR; TCRdb lists only in-frame clones, some missing. The sample lists several thousand clones, about 98% occurring once. What was sequenced was naive CD8+ T cells from blood. The receptors originated from a human donor in good health.

V is TRBV28 and J is TRBJ2-7; tentatively, D is TRBD2 (7 bases). CDR1 and CDR2 from the germline V gene are MDHEN and SYDVKM. This CDR3 has 15 residues. Deletions cut 6 bases from V and 0 bases from J, with 15 bases between. The chain's CDR3 is CASRNREGSSYEQYF. CDR3 coding DNA: TGTGCCAGCAGGAACAGGGAGGGCTCCTCCTACGAGCAGTACTTC. The full variable domain, in which reference TRBV28 and TRBJ2-7 provide the parts outside the CDR3, is DVKVTQSSRYLVKRTGEKVFLECVQDMDHENMFWYRQDPGLGLRLIYFSYDVKMKEKGDIPEGYSVSREKKERFSLILESASTNQTSMYLCASRNREGSSYEQYFGPGTRLTVT.

The V and J genes are TRBV5-8 and TRBJ2-3, with 12 bases lining up with TRBD2. In germline, CDR1 is SGHTS, CDR2 YDEGEE. Unmatched junction bases numbered 2, after V lost 3 bases and J lost 3 bases. There are 15 residues in the CDR3. The CDR3: CASSSGLAGTDTQYF. Written as DNA, the CDR3 is TGTGCCAGCAGCTCAGGACTAGCGGGAACAGATACGCAGTATTTT. Drawing the rest from reference TRBV5-8 and TRBJ2-3, the complete variable domain is EAGVTQSPTHLIKTRGQQATLRCSPISGHTSVYWYQQALGLGLQFLLWYDEGEERNRGNFPPRFSGRQFPNYSSELNVNALELEDSALYLCASSSGLAGTDTQYFGPGTRLTVL.

This sequence joins TRBV27 and TRBJ2-7; TRBD1 matches 10 bases. CDR3 size: 15 residues. Germline CDR1 MNHEY, CDR2 SMNVEV (reference sequence). Trimming took 2 bases from V and 7 from J; bases not matched to a gene: 8. CDR3 in amino acids: CASSLPGGTGDEQYF. For the CDR3, the DNA is TGTGCCAGCAGTTTACCCGGGGGGACAGGGGATGAGCAGTACTTC.

The chain employs TRBV30 and TRBJ2-2, with D hard to call. Germline assignment: CDR1 GTSNPN and CDR2 SVGIG (reference sequence). Trimming took off 3 bases at V and 2 bases at J, with 7 bases between the two ends. This CDR3 has 13 residues. For the CDR3, the DNA is TGTGCCTGGAGGTCAGGTAACACCGGGGAGCTGTTTTTT. This encodes CAWRSGNTGELFF. Looking up the rest from reference TRBV30 and TRBJ2-2 gives the full variable domain: SQTIHQWPATLVQPVGSPLSLECTVEGTSNPNLYWYRQAAGRGLQLLFYSVGIGQISSEVPQNLSASRPQDRQFILSSKKLLLSDSGFYLCAWRSGNTGELFFGEGSRLTVL.

V usage is TRBV6-5 and J usage is TRBJ2-5; D tentatively fits TRBD1 or TRBD2 (5 bases each). The assigned J gene may be wrong: the sequence end matches TRBJ2-7 better. Germline CDR1 MNHEY, CDR2 SVGAGI. This CDR3 is 13 amino acids long. CDR3: CASQGGGSYEQYF. The CDR3 region has the DNA TGTGCCAGCCAAGGTGGGGGCTCCTACGAGCAGTACTTC.

The rearrangement links TRBV10-3 to TRBJ2-1, with D perhaps TRBD1 (5 bases). The V end was cut by 4 bases, the J end by 5 bases, with 18 bases between. The CDR3 spans 16 residues. Germline lookup yields CDR1 ENHRY and CDR2 SYGVKD. This CDR3 is CAISVGSLGANNEQFF. CDR3 nucleotide sequence: TGTGCCATCAGTGTCGGCTCTCTAGGGGCTAACAATGAGCAGTTCTTC.

The V and J genes are TRBV30 and TRBJ2-2, with D perhaps TRBD1 (6 bases). Germline CDR1 and CDR2: GTSNPN and SVGIG (reference sequence). The CDR3 has 14 residues. The V and J ends lost 5 bases and 2 bases respectively, with 12 bases between them. CDR3 region: CAWDLGTNTGELFF. Written as DNA, the CDR3 is TGTGCCTGGGATCTCGGGACAAACACCGGGGAGCTGTTTTTT.

The V call is TRBV28, the J call TRBJ2-7, with D perhaps matching TRBD1 (6 bases). CDR3 length equals 17 residues. The germline V gene has CDR1 MDHEN and CDR2 SYDVKM. V gave up 2 bases and J gave up 0 bases, with 17 bases separating them. The CDR3 sequence: CASSLQGQGLISYEQYF. The CDR3 DNA reads TGTGCCAGCAGTTTACAGGGGCAGGGGCTAATCTCCTACGAGCAGTACTTC.

V is TRBV9 and J is TRBJ2-7; D gene unclear. The CDR3 contains 15 residues. The V end was cut by 4 bases, the J end by 0 bases, with 14 bases between. In germline, CDR1 is SGDLS, CDR2 YYNGEE. This CDR3 reads CASSSSPSGSYEQYF. CDR3 coding DNA: TGTGCCAGCAGCTCAAGCCCCTCGGGCTCCTACGAGCAGTACTTC.

The genes are TRBV28 and TRBJ2-1; D is perhaps TRBD2 (6 bases). V shed 6 bases and J shed 2 bases, with 14 bases lying between them. The CDR3 length is 15 residues. Looked up from germline, CDR1 is MDHEN and CDR2 is SYDVKM. The CDR3 region has the DNA TGTGCCAGCAGCTATCGGGAGACGGCCTACAATGAGCAGTTCTTC. Residues: CASSYRETAYNEQFF.

The table lists this clone with a count of one. This sequence joins TRBV6-8 and TRBJ2-5, with TRBD2 matching over 12 bases. Germline values: CDR1 MNHGY, CDR2 SAAAGT. This CDR3 has 18 amino acids. V trimming: 3 bases; J trimming: 0 bases; junction bases outside the gene matches: 8. The CDR3 region is CASSYGLAGRRYQETQYF. CDR3 sequence (DNA): TGTGCCAGCAGTTATGGACTAGCGGGGAGGCGGTACCAAGAGACCCAGTACTTC.

This clone was observed a single time. V usage is TRBV10-3 and J usage is TRBJ2-7; 10 nucleotides line up with TRBD2. The CDR3 is 15 residues long. V lost 0 bases to trimming and J lost 2 bases; unmatched junction nucleotides: 1. Germline loops: CDR1 ENHRY, CDR2 SYGVKD. The CDR3 protein is CAISESSGRAYEQYF. The CDR3 nucleotides are TGTGCCATCAGTGAGTCCAGCGGGAGGGCCTACGAGCAGTACTTC.

In its sample, this clone was seen once. This chain joins TRBV28 and TRBJ2-7; no definite D call. The CDR3 contains 13 residues. Trimming pared 5 bases from V and 1 base from J, leaving 9 bases between. Germline V gene lookup returns CDR1 MDHEN and CDR2 SYDVKM. CDR3 protein: CASSGVESYEQYF. In DNA form, the CDR3 reads TGTGCCAGCAGTGGAGTCGAGTCCTACGAGCAGTACTTC.

The rearrangement links TRBV25-1 to TRBJ1-4, with TRBD1 identical over 7 bases. The V gene's germline CDR1 is MGHDK and CDR2 SYGVNS. The CDR3 runs to 18 residues. Trimming at V came to 6 bases and at J to 0 bases, leaving 13 bases not matched to a gene. Here the CDR3 reads CASSPGTVTRATNEKLFF. The CDR3 nucleotides are TGTGCCAGCAGCCCCGGGACAGTCACTCGGGCAACTAATGAAAAACTGTTTTTT.

This sequence joins TRBV28 and TRBJ1-1; maybe TRBD1 (6 bases). The CDR3 length is 14 residues. V was trimmed by 4 bases and J by 1 base, leaving 10 bases between them. Germline V gives CDR1 MDHEN, CDR2 SYDVKM. CDR3 residues: CASSSPGQNTEAFF. CDR3 nucleotides: TGTGCCAGCAGTTCTCCGGGACAGAACACTGAAGCTTTCTTT.

The rearrangement joins TRBV19 to TRBJ2-5; D possibly corresponds to TRBD1 (5 bases). The DNA end lines up better with TRBJ2-7; the J call may be wrong. This CDR3 region has 15 residues. CDR1 LNHDA and CDR2 SQIVND come from the germline V gene (reference sequence). The CDR3 bases are TGTGCCAGTAGTATGGAAGGGGCTCCCCAATACGAGCAGTACTTC. It codes for CASSMEGAPQYEQYF.

The chain has TRBV7-9 and TRBJ1-1, with D tentatively TRBD1 (5 bases). This CDR3 comprises 16 residues. Germline assignment: CDR1 SEHNR and CDR2 FQNEAQ (reference sequence). Trimming stripped 3 bases from V and 1 base from J, with 15 bases between. The CDR3 DNA reads as TGTGCCAGCAGCTTTATGGGGGGATTTAAGAACACTGAAGCTTTCTTT. It specifies CASSFMGGFKNTEAFF.

The rearrangement joins TRBV21-1 to TRBJ2-1; TRBD2 reflects the table's D call only, with no check against the DNA. TRBV21-1 is annotated as a pseudogene. There are 17 residues in the CDR3. The CDR3 protein is CASSKGVWREGCNEQFF. The CDR3 coding sequence is TGTGCCAGCAGCAAAGGAGTTTGGCGGGAGGGGTGCAATGAGCAGTTCTTC.

The V call is TRBV5-6, the J call TRBJ1-4, with 8 positions matching TRBD1. The CDR3 extends over 16 amino acids. J gave up 6 bases and V 0 bases, and 7 bases lay outside the gene matches. Germline CDR1 is SGHDT and CDR2 is YYEEEE. For the CDR3, the DNA is TGTGCCAGCAGCTTGGACAGGGGGAGGGAGTATGAAAAACTGTTTTTT. The encoded protein is CASSLDRGREYEKLFF.

CDR3 region: CASNKKTGGRTDTQYF. The CDR3 bases are TGTGCCAGCAACAAAAAAACAGGGGGCAGGACAGATACGCAGTATTTT. The V call is TRBV11-3, the J call TRBJ2-3, with 9 bases fitting TRBD1. V lost 7 bases and J lost 3; bases outside the gene matches: 11. CDR1 SGHNT and CDR2 YENEEA come from the germline V gene. This CDR3 spans 16 amino acids.

This clone was observed a single time. The junction departs from the called germline gene at one end, perhaps through a read error. CDR3 nucleotides: TGTGCCATCACTGAGGCACAGGGGGCCGGGAGCGCCCAGTACTTC. Amino acids: CAITEAQGAGSAQYF. J is TRBJ2-5 and V is TRBV10-3; 9 bases are a match to TRBD1. From germline, CDR1 is ENHRY and CDR2 SYGVKD. The CDR3 is 15 residues long.